This T cell receptor beta chain stems from a study of blood T cell repertoires in COVID-19. As for the study in general: There were acute and convalescent COVID-19 samples, and they came from the United States, Italy and Spain. Nucleic acid was either cDNA or gDNA, and it came from T cells, B-cell-depleted T cells, or PBMCs.

This CDR3 is 12 amino acids long. Germline values: CDR1 SNHLY, CDR2 FYNNEI. Trimming removed 9 bases from V and 0 bases from J, with 8 bases in between. Authors' analysis steps: Quantification of nucleated cells was approximated via reference gene primer amplification. Clones were read by immunoSEQ multiplex PCR, and TCRdb kept only the in-frame ones, dropping some. V, J and clone size are taken as reported in that table, and D and trimming were inferred from the DNA itself. The sample shows approximately 400,000 clones, around 88% of them seen only once. The V and J genes are TRBV2 and TRBJ1-1; possible D gene TRBD1, 6 bases. What was sequenced was peripheral blood. The source of this sequence is a woman between 45 and 65 years old with COVID-19, enrolled during active disease. The chain's CDR3 is CASGQLNTEAFF. The CDR3 nucleotides read TGTGCCAGTGGACAGTTGAACACTGAAGCTTTCTTT.